This T cell receptor (beta chain) came from a study of vaccination effects on CD4 cells after COVID-19. Study-wide results and caveats: Substantial clonal contraction characterized both infection- and vaccine-induced clones late after vaccination. Healthy vaccinees' vaccine-induced clones included only 1 of 255 that recognized common cold coronaviruses.

On this clone itself: Its antigen is still unknown.

Using viral peptide pools, the ViraFEST assay grew out antigen-specific CD4+ T cells prior to sequencing. Having been cultured for about 10 days, the cells underwent CD4+ T cell isolation. Vaccinees lacked prior SARS-CoV-2 infection and tested negative for nucleocapsid antibodies. Cultivation was performed at some 1.9 million PBMC per well with 9 to 10 IU/ml IL-2 and approximately 10 ug/ml peptides added. It was on days 3 and 7 that half the medium was replaced with IL-2 medium. The data were produced by immunoSEQ multiplex PCR, yet TCRdb's version contains in-frame clones alone and is incomplete. The table includes tens of thousands of clones, about 72% detected once. Germline lookup yields CDR1 SGHTA and CDR2 FQGNSA. Losses at the gene ends were 4 bases for V and 3 bases for J; bases not matched to a gene: 1. The CDR3 spans 13 residues.

J is TRBJ2-3 and V is TRBV7-2; 7 bases fit TRBD1. This clonotype originated in a human donor who received a COVID-19 vaccine. Sequencing used CD4+ T cells from PBMCs cultured with HCoV-NL63 spike peptides, obtained before COVID-19 vaccination. DNA for the CDR3: TGTGCCAGCAGCTCCAGGGGGACAGATACGCAGTATTTT. Translating it yields CASSSRGTDTQYF.